This T cell receptor beta chain was sequenced for a study of molecular identifiers for immune sequencing clone quantification. It was from around 18,000 to 910,000 sorted cells, with 10%, 30% or 50% RNA, that naive CD8 libraries came. CD8+CD4-CCR7+CD45RA+ cells were sorted as naive CD8 T cells. Notes on the study in general: Clones that exceeded 20 RNA copies held over 98% of effector molecules, yet under 1% in naive cells.

In TCRdb, the PCR reads were re-called with MiXCR into one record per CDR3 protein. This table holds about 510,000 distinct CDR3 sequences, about a fifth found once. This clonotype was found many times. The antigen is not known. V was clipped by 7 bases and J by 5 bases, with 14 bases between them. The germline V gene has CDR1 SNHLY and CDR2 FYNNEI. CDR3 length: 13 residues. The sequenced sample consisted of naive CD8+ T cells from blood, with Jurkat cell RNA spiked in. Subset described: FACS-sorted CD8+CD4-CCR7+CD45RA+ naive T cells. The source is a human donor in good health. Some libraries in this study had Jurkat cell RNA spiked in. The chain joins TRBV2 to TRBJ1-1, with D maybe TRBD1 (5 bases). In DNA, the CDR3 is TGTGCCAGCAAGGATAGGGACCTGACTGAAGCTTTCTTT. Protein: CASKDRDLTEAFF.